The subject of this entry is one T cell receptor (beta chain). The entry originates in a study of blood T cell repertoires in COVID-19. As for the study in general: Specimens from acute and convalescent COVID-19 originated in the United States, Italy and Spain. T cells, B-cell-depleted T cells, or PBMCs supplied cDNA or gDNA.

In the source study's methods: Estimation of nucleated cell counts relied on the amplification of reference gene primers. Assay: immunoSEQ multiplex PCR; the TCRdb copy retains only in-frame clones and omits some. Clone size and V and J calls were adopted from that table, with D and trimming inferred from the DNA. The repertoire holds around 65,000 clones, with 85% as singletons. The CDR3 is 16 amino acids. V lost 6 bases, J lost 2 bases, and 9 bases stayed unmatched. CDR1 and CDR2 (germline): KGHSH, LQKENI. This sequence originates from a man in his 70s with acute or convalescent COVID-19. This rearrangement joins TRBV18 to TRBJ1-4, with 7 bases fitting TRBD1. The sequencing input was peripheral blood. The DNA for the CDR3 is TGTGCCAGCTCGGTGGGACAGCCGGGCACTAATGAAAAACTGTTTTTT. Translation: CASSVGQPGTNEKLFF.